This entry describes one T cell receptor (beta chain). The antigen remains unidentified. The CDR3 runs to 13 residues. CDR1 and CDR2 from the germline V gene are MNHEY and SVGEGT. After removal of 6 bases from V and 7 bases from J, the junction contained 8 bases not matched to a gene. The data originate from a study of T-cell memory formation after mild COVID-19. Across the whole study: Across donors, TCR clusters were largely donor specific.

Points from the study as a whole: Pre-infection memory held some responding clones, suggesting pre-existing cross-reactive T cells responded.

It was 5'RACE with constant-segment primers that produced the TCR alpha and TCR beta cDNA libraries, which carried sample barcodes and UMIs. One entry per CDR3 protein, called by TCRdb with MiXCR from the 5' RACE reads. The sample has about 360,000 distinct CDR3 sequences, about 15% seen once. This TCR was sampled from a man aged 18 to 29 who had mild COVID-19 (a few samples of this study predate the infection). Cell type and time point are not known. V and J are TRBV6-2 or TRBV6-3 and TRBJ2-7, with 8 bases fitting TRBD1. Sequenced input: PBMCs or a T cell subset sorted from them (not recorded which). In nucleotides, the CDR3 is TGTGCCAGCAGGGGGCCAGGGGGCCAAGAGCAGTACTTC. Residues: CASRGPGGQEQYF.